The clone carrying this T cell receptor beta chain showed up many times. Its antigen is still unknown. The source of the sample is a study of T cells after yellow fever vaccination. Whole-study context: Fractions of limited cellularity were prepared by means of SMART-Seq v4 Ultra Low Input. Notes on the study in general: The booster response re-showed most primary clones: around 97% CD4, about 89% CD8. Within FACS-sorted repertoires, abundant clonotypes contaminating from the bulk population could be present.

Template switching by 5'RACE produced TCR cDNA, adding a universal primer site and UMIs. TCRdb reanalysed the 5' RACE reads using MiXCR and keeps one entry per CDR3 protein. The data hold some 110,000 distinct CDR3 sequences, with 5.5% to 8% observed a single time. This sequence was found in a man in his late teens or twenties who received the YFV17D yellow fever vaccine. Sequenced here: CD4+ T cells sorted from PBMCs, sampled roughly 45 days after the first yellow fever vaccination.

CDR3 nucleotide sequence: TGCGCCAGCAGCGAGGCGTGGGCCGGGACAACTAGCAATCCTAACTATGGCTACACCTTC. This codes for CASSEAWAGTTSNPNYGYTF. The chain is built from TRBV5-1 and TRBJ1-2, with D tentatively TRBD1 (6 bases). This CDR3 contains 20 residues. The V end lost 4 bases, the J end lost 0 bases, and 28 bases lay between the germline ends. Germline loops: CDR1 SGHRS, CDR2 YFSETQ.